One sample yielded the 18 T cell receptor beta chains listed below, sequenced in a study of blood T cell repertoires in COVID-19. Profiled with immunoSEQ multiplex PCR; TCRdb holds only in-frame clones, not every one. The sample has under 150,000 clones, roughly 80% seen once; the top ten hold about 1.5%. Input material: peripheral blood. Receptors were obtained from a man aged 55 to 70 with acute or convalescent COVID-19.

V and J are TRBV6-5 and TRBJ1-1; D perhaps matches TRBD1 (5 bases). Germline assignment: CDR1 MNHEY and CDR2 SVGAGI. V gave up 2 bases and J gave up 3 bases, with 13 bases separating them. The CDR3 has 15 amino acids. CDR3 loop: CASSYDSPDDTEAFF. CDR3 bases: TGTGCCAGCAGTTACGACAGTCCGGATGACACTGAAGCTTTCTTT.

The rearrangement joins TRBV2 to TRBJ1-5; 8 bases align to TRBD1. The V gene's germline CDR1 is SNHLY and CDR2 FYNNEI. This CDR3 is 14 amino acids long. Trimming at V came to 6 bases and at J to 6 bases, leaving 7 bases not matched to a gene. CDR3 sequence reads: CASRGTGGGQPQHF. In DNA form, the CDR3 reads TGTGCCAGCAGGGGGACAGGCGGGGGTCAGCCCCAGCATTTT.

The V and J genes are TRBV5-1 and TRBJ1-6; no firm D call. The germline V and J ends were trimmed by 0 bases and 7 bases, with 8 bases remaining between them. Germline values: CDR1 SGHRS, CDR2 YFSETQ. The CDR3 is made up of 14 amino acids. The CDR3 DNA reads TGCGCCAGCAGCTTGGGAGGTTTCAATTCACCCCTCCACTTT. Translated, it gives CASSLGGFNSPLHF.

In its sample, this clone was seen a few times. The same CDR3 arises from other DNA sequences in this sample as well. This rearrangement joins TRBV19 to TRBJ1-1; TRBD1 aligns across 8 bases. Germline V lookup: CDR1 LNHDA, CDR2 SQIVND (reference sequence). Trimming removed 8 bases from V and 0 bases from J; junction bases left unmatched: 2. The CDR3 length is 13 residues. CDR3 nucleotides: TGTGCCAGTCGGGACAGGTTGAACACTGAAGCTTTCTTT. It specifies CASRDRLNTEAFF.

V and J are TRBV12-3 or TRBV12-4 and TRBJ2-2; D unclear. This CDR3 spans 13 amino acids. Trimming shortened V by 6 bases and J by 6 bases, and 11 bases separated the two germline ends. The CDR3 loop is CASSLTRPGELFF. In nucleotides, the CDR3 is TGTGCCAGCAGCTTGACACGGCCCGGGGAGCTGTTTTTT.

The chain couples TRBV21-1 to TRBJ2-5; the tabulated D call, TRBD2, remains unverified against the DNA. TRBV21-1 is flagged as a pseudogene. The CDR3 runs to 13 residues. In DNA, the CDR3 is TGTGCCAGGCCGGGACTAAAGAAAGAGACCCAGTACTTC. The encoded protein is CARPGLKKETQYF.

The chain carries TRBV9 and TRBJ1-1; D gene uncertain. The CDR3 sequence is 13 residues long. Trimming cost V 2 bases and J 5 bases, with 10 bases left between them. The germline gives CDR1 SGDLS, CDR2 YYNGEE. As DNA, the CDR3 is TGTGCCAGCAGCGTTCCGGGTGGGACTGAAGCTTTCTTT. Translating gives CASSVPGGTEAFF.

CDR3 amino acids: CASSLVQGSGNTIYF. CDR3 coding DNA: TGCGCCAGCAGCTTGGTTCAGGGCTCTGGAAACACCATATATTTT. V usage is TRBV5-1 and J usage is TRBJ1-3, with a tentative D call TRBD1 (5 bases). This CDR3 contains 15 residues. The germline V gene has CDR1 SGHRS and CDR2 YFSETQ. Deletions cut 0 bases from V and 0 bases from J, with 7 bases between.

The rearrangement uses TRBV6-5 and TRBJ2-3; 10 bases fit TRBD2. The germline V gene encodes CDR1 MNHEY and CDR2 SVGAGI. The CDR3 is 13 amino acids. Trimming cost V 10 bases and J 6 bases; bases outside gene matches: 7. DNA for the CDR3: TGTGCCAATCGAGCGGGGGGGGTGGATACGCAGTATTTT. Translating it yields CANRAGGVDTQYF.

The chain joins TRBV21-1 to TRBJ1-2. TRBV21-1 is a pseudogene. The CDR3 sequence is 15 residues long. The CDR3 sequence is CASSMSRGGDYGYTF. The CDR3 coding sequence is TGTGCCAGCAGCATGTCCCGCGGGGGAGACTATGGCTACACCTTC.

V is TRBV27 and J is TRBJ2-7, with D perhaps matching TRBD2 (5 bases). In germline, CDR1 is MNHEY, CDR2 SMNVEV (reference sequence). The CDR3 is made up of 16 amino acids. The ends were cut back, 3 bases at V and 0 bases at J, with 15 bases in the middle. The CDR3 loop is CASSFVPSLSSYEQYF. CDR3 in DNA: TGTGCCAGCAGTTTTGTCCCTAGCCTAAGCTCCTACGAGCAGTACTTC.

The chain is built from TRBV3-1 (or the pseudogene TRBV3-2) and TRBJ2-7, with 7 bases matching TRBD2. Germline V gives CDR1 LGHDT, CDR2 YNNKEL (reference sequence). V lost 6 bases, J lost 4 bases, and 6 bases stayed unmatched. The length of the CDR3 is 13 residues. DNA of the CDR3: TGTGCCAGCAGAAGGGCGGGGGTTTACGAGCAGTACTTC. Its translation: CASRRAGVYEQYF.

In the case of this clone: Its ends do not fully match the called genes, so a read error is possible. The gene calls are TRBV3-1 (or the pseudogene TRBV3-2) and TRBJ2-3, with a weak D call TRBD2 (5 bases). The V gene's germline CDR1 is LGHDT and CDR2 YNNKEL (reference sequence). The CDR3 contains 15 residues. The CDR3 DNA is TGTGCCAGCACCCAAAGGAGAGGCGGGTCAGATACGCAGTATTTT. Amino acid sequence: CASTQRRGGSDTQYF.

This clone came up once. The chain joins TRBV7-3 to TRBJ2-1; D is undetermined. There are 12 residues in the CDR3. The germline CDR1 and CDR2 sequences are SGHTA and FQGTGA. The germline V and J ends were trimmed by 5 bases and 5 bases, with 7 bases remaining between them. The CDR3, as DNA: TGTGCCAGCAGCCTCAAGCACAATGAGCAGTTCTTC. Translated: CASSLKHNEQFF.

The rearrangement uses TRBV5-6 and TRBJ2-5; 8 bases align to TRBD1. Trimming removed 2 bases from V and 5 bases from J; junction bases left unmatched: 8. Germline-derived CDR1 and CDR2 are SGHDT and YYEEEE. This CDR3 is 15 amino acids long. The CDR3 DNA is TGTGCCAGCAGCTTTAACCAGGGGGCTGGGGAGACCCAGTACTTC. It translates to CASSFNQGAGETQYF. The complete variable domain, with remaining parts taken from reference TRBV5-6 and TRBJ2-5, reads DAGVTQSPTHLIKTRGQQVTLRCSPKSGHDTVSWYQQALGQGPQFIFQYYEEEERQRGNFPDRFSGHQFPNYSSELNVNALLLGDSALYLCASSFNQGAGETQYFGPGTRLLVL.

J is TRBJ1-2 and V is TRBV7-2; D gene uncertain. This CDR3 is built from 14 residues. Germline values: CDR1 SGHTA, CDR2 FQGNSA. Trimming removed 1 base at V and 4 bases at J, with 10 bases between. CDR3 sequence (DNA): TGTGCCAGCAGCTTAGGGTGGCAGGCCTATGGCTACACCTTC. Amino acid sequence: CASSLGWQAYGYTF.

V gene TRBV15 combines with J gene TRBJ1-5; D unresolved. V was pared by 5 bases and J by 2 bases, with 13 bases between. Germline V gene lookup returns CDR1 LNHNV and CDR2 YYDKDF (reference sequence). The CDR3 has 15 amino acids. Written as DNA, the CDR3 is TGTGCCACCAGCGGTGACATGATCGGCAATCAGCCCCAGCATTTT. This encodes CATSGDMIGNQPQHF.

This sequence joins TRBV7-8 and TRBJ2-3; a possible D gene is TRBD1 (6 bases). There are 16 residues in the CDR3. V lost 1 base and J 4 bases, leaving 15 bases between the germline ends. The germline V gene encodes CDR1 SGHVS and CDR2 FQNEAQ. DNA of the CDR3: TGTGCCAGCAGCTTAGTAACAGGGAATTCGGCAGATACGCAGTATTTT. Its protein product is CASSLVTGNSADTQYF.